Below, 21 T cell receptor beta chains from the same sample are listed, as sequenced in a study of T cell changes during pregnancy in multiple sclerosis. Sequenced by immunoSEQ multiplex PCR; TCRdb stores in-frame clones only, minus some. The data show about 77,000 clones, with under 95% seen just once and just over 2.5% held by the top ten. The specimen was peripheral blood, collected after pregnancy. All receptors come from a female donor in good health, enrolled as a control in a pregnancy study.

This sequence joins TRBV28 and TRBJ1-2, with D perhaps TRBD1 (6 bases). Trimming shortened V by 6 bases and J by 7 bases, and 21 bases separated the two germline ends. The germline gives CDR1 MDHEN, CDR2 SYDVKM. This CDR3 comprises 15 residues. CDR3 sequence: CASSQGGAGRGGYTF. The CDR3 DNA sequence: TGTGCCAGCAGCCAAGGGGGGGCGGGTAGGGGTGGCTACACCTTC.

The chain employs TRBV5-1 and TRBJ1-1; 9 nucleotides match TRBD1. Germline-derived CDR1 and CDR2 are SGHRS and YFSETQ. The CDR3 spans 15 residues. The V segment lost 6 bases and the J segment 0 bases; nucleotides outside the gene matches: 6. The CDR3 DNA reads as TGCGCCAGCAAACGACAGGGGGTCCTGAACACTGAAGCTTTCTTT. Protein product: CASKRQGVLNTEAFF.

The chain is built from TRBV11-2 and TRBJ1-1; 7 bases fit TRBD1. Germline lookup yields CDR1 SGHAT and CDR2 FQNNGV. The CDR3 spans 12 residues. The J segment lost 7 bases and the V segment lost 4 bases, leaving 3 bases of the junction unmatched. The CDR3 loop reads CASSYRQGEAFF. CDR3 coding DNA: TGTGCCAGCAGCTACCGACAGGGTGAAGCTTTCTTT.

The chain recombines TRBV7-2 with TRBJ2-1, with a tentative D call TRBD1 (6 bases). The germline V and J ends were trimmed by 6 bases and 8 bases, with 17 bases remaining between them. The CDR3 has 14 residues. Germline V lookup: CDR1 SGHTA, CDR2 FQGNSA. The CDR3 DNA reads as TGTGCCAGCAGACTGCAGGGGCAACTCGATGAGCAGTTCTTC. As protein: CASRLQGQLDEQFF.

The genes are TRBV5-1 and TRBJ2-5; D is ambiguous. V dropped 4 bases and J dropped 5 bases, with 15 bases sitting between them. CDR3 length: 14 residues. Germline values: CDR1 SGHRS, CDR2 YFSETQ. CDR3 amino acids: CASSRNPQAETQYF. Written as DNA, the CDR3 is TGCGCCAGCAGCCGGAACCCCCAAGCGGAGACCCAGTACTTC.

CDR3 region: CASSLVGGGATDTQYF. For the CDR3, the DNA is TGTGCCAGCAGCTTAGTAGGAGGGGGGGCCACAGATACGCAGTATTTT. V usage is TRBV7-2 and J usage is TRBJ2-3, with a tentative D call TRBD2 (7 bases). Germline CDR1 reads SGHTA; CDR2 reads FQGNSA. V was clipped by 1 base and J by 2 bases, with 13 bases between them. This CDR3 contains 16 residues.

The chain carries TRBV28 and TRBJ2-4; TRBD1 aligns across 7 bases. The germline gives CDR1 MDHEN, CDR2 SYDVKM. The CDR3 is 13 residues long. Trimming took 6 bases from V and 2 from J; bases not matched to a gene: 1. CDR3 region: CASRQGSKNIQYF. CDR3 bases: TGTGCCAGCAGACAGGGGTCCAAAAACATTCAGTACTTC.

The gene calls are TRBV7-3 and TRBJ2-2; D perhaps matches TRBD2 (5 bases). Between the trimmed V and J ends, which lost 5 bases and 3 bases, there was a span of 16 bases. Germline-derived CDR1 and CDR2 are SGHTA and FQGTGA. The CDR3 extends over 16 amino acids. CDR3 bases: TGTGCCAGCAGCCCCGTACTTCCGAGGGACACCGGGGAGCTGTTTTTT. It yields the protein CASSPVLPRDTGELFF.

The rearrangement links TRBV7-9 to TRBJ1-1; 9 bases agree with TRBD1. The CDR3 contains 14 residues. Germline lookup yields CDR1 SEHNR and CDR2 FQNEAQ (reference sequence). Unmatched junction bases numbered 3, after V lost 4 bases and J lost 3 bases. CDR3 residues: CASSSWTGDTEAFF. The CDR3 DNA sequence: TGTGCCAGCAGCTCCTGGACAGGGGACACTGAAGCTTTCTTT.

The chain uses TRBV4-2 and TRBJ2-7; 12 bases align to TRBD2. Germline V gives CDR1 LGHNA, CDR2 YNFKEQ. The CDR3 contains 20 residues. After removal of 0 bases from V and 4 bases from J, the junction contained 16 bases not matched to a gene. The CDR3 is CASSQDSPLGLAGIGYEQYF. DNA of the CDR3: TGTGCCAGCAGCCAAGATAGCCCACTAGGACTAGCGGGAATCGGGTACGAGCAGTACTTC.

The chain employs TRBV18 and TRBJ2-1; the match to TRBD2 covers 9 bases. Germline CDR1 KGHSH, CDR2 LQKENI. The CDR3 has 12 residues. Trimming cost V 0 bases and J 13 bases; bases outside gene matches: 1. The CDR3: CASSPPGLAQFF. CDR3 coding DNA: TGTGCCAGCTCACCACCGGGACTAGCTCAGTTCTTC.

The chain is built from TRBV11-2 and TRBJ2-2; the D gene is possibly TRBD2 (5 bases). Trimming removed 6 bases from V and 5 bases from J, with 10 bases in between. The CDR3 sequence is 13 residues long. Germline lookup yields CDR1 SGHAT and CDR2 FQNNGV. CDR3: CASRLSATGELFF. CDR3 sequence (DNA): TGTGCCAGCAGGCTTAGCGCGACCGGGGAGCTGTTTTTT.

The gene calls are TRBV6-5 and TRBJ2-7; possible D gene TRBD2, 7 bases. Germline lookup yields CDR1 MNHEY and CDR2 SVGAGI. The ends were cut back, 7 bases at V and 6 bases at J, with 19 bases in the middle. The CDR3 sequence is 14 residues long. CDR3 loop: CASTSSGGRFEQYF. The CDR3 DNA follows: TGTGCCAGCACCTCATCCGGGGGGCGCTTCGAGCAGTACTTC.

The chain links TRBV10-1 to TRBJ2-1; D is perhaps TRBD2 (7 bases). The germline gives CDR1 WNHNN, CDR2 SYGVQD (reference sequence). CDR3 length: 15 amino acids. The V gene lost 6 bases and the J gene lost 2 bases, with 14 bases spanning the gap. The CDR3: CASSAGDTAYNEQFF. The CDR3 region has the DNA TGCGCCAGCAGCGCGGGGGACACCGCCTACAATGAGCAGTTCTTC.

The rearrangement joins TRBV28 to TRBJ2-5, with TRBD2 identical over 14 bases. The V segment lost 8 bases and the J segment 5 bases; nucleotides outside the gene matches: 13. Germline loops: CDR1 MDHEN, CDR2 SYDVKM. The CDR3 has 17 residues. This chain's CDR3 is CASPLSGTSGRSETQYF. The DNA for the CDR3 is TGTGCCAGCCCTCTTTCCGGGACTAGCGGGAGAAGCGAGACCCAGTACTTC.

CDR3 sequence reads: CASRRVTNTEAFF. Written as DNA, the CDR3 is TGTGCCAGCAGGAGGGTGACGAACACTGAAGCTTTCTTT. V is TRBV6-1 and J is TRBJ1-1; D not resolved. Between the trimmed V and J ends, which lost 6 bases and 1 base, there was a span of 9 bases. Germline CDR1 MNHNS, CDR2 SASEGT. This CDR3 is built from 13 residues.

The chain combines TRBV5-4 with TRBJ2-2; D is unresolved. The germline V gene has CDR1 SGHNT and CDR2 YYREEE (reference sequence). This CDR3 comprises 15 residues. The ends were cut back, 4 bases at V and 5 bases at J, with 15 bases in the middle. CDR3 loop: CASSPTTSPTGELFF. The CDR3 coding sequence is TGTGCCAGCAGCCCCACCACTTCCCCGACCGGGGAGCTGTTTTTT.

The CDR3 DNA is TGCGCCAGCAGCCCCGAGCGGGGCTTCGAGCAGTACTTC. This codes for CASSPERGFEQYF. The genes are TRBV4-3 and TRBJ2-7; 7 nucleotides agree with TRBD2. Germline CDR1 reads LGHNA; CDR2 reads YSLEER. J lost 6 bases, V lost 4 bases, and 6 bases had no gene match. This CDR3 has 13 amino acids.

The chain employs TRBV5-4 and TRBJ2-1; possibly TRBD1 for D (6 bases). The CDR3 sequence is 17 residues long. The V gene's germline CDR1 is SGHNT and CDR2 YYREEE (reference sequence). V dropped 0 bases and J dropped 3 bases, with 16 bases sitting between them. This CDR3 reads CASSLEVLGGHYNEQFF. In DNA form, the CDR3 reads TGTGCCAGCAGCTTGGAGGTCTTAGGGGGACACTACAATGAGCAGTTCTTC. Using reference TRBV5-4 and TRBJ2-1 for the parts outside the CDR3, the full variable domain is ETGVTQSPTHLIKTRGQQVTLRCSSQSGHNTVSWYQQALGQGPQFIFQYYREEENGRGNFPPRFSGLQFPNYSSELNVNALELDDSALYLCASSLEVLGGHYNEQFFGPGTRLTVL.

The rearrangement uses TRBV2 and TRBJ2-5; 7 nucleotides align to TRBD1. Germline CDR1 reads SNHLY; CDR2 reads FYNNEI. The V and J ends lost 8 bases and 3 bases, in that order; junction bases with no gene match: 6. The CDR3 has 13 residues. The DNA of the CDR3 is TGTGCCAGCGAAAGGGGGCGGGAAGAGACCCAGTACTTC. Amino acid sequence: CASERGREETQYF.

The CDR3 DNA is TGTGCCAGCAGCCGGGAGAGGGGGACCCAGTACTTC. The encoded protein is CASSRERGTQYF. V usage is TRBV7-9 and J usage is TRBJ2-5, with D perhaps matching TRBD2 (6 bases). V was cut by 5 bases and J by 7 bases, with 11 bases left in between. This CDR3 is 12 amino acids long. The germline V gene encodes CDR1 SEHNR and CDR2 FQNEAQ (reference sequence).